Listed here are 23 T cell receptor beta chains from one sample, sequenced in a study of CD8 T cells in ankylosing spondylitis listed by TCRdb under 2017. What the study reported, not specific to this receptor: A TCR beta motif made up of eight highly homologous amino acid variants appeared to be characteristic of blood from ankylosing spondylitis patients.

Receptors were amplified or captured by 5' RACE. The reads were generated on an Illumina HiSeq 2500. The public sequencing data were trimmed at Q25 with fastp and processed into clonotypes with MiXCR by TCRdb, which kept only in-frame beta chains. Rows matching on CDR3 protein sequence are summarized as one entry with the most common DNA and genes. The sample has 220,000 or so distinct CDR3 sequences on record, 15% to 20% of them singletons. The ten largest clonotypes hold 40% to 50% of the sample. These TCRs' antigens remain unknown. Specimen: blood, either unsorted or a sorted T cell fraction (not recorded which). These receptors originate from a male donor with ankylosing spondylitis.

The sample holds a few counts of this clonotype. The chain links TRBV12-3 or TRBV12-4 to TRBJ2-5; 10 nucleotides agree with TRBD2. V was clipped by 5 bases and J by 1 base; unmatched bases: 16. The CDR3 length is 19 residues. Here the CDR3 reads CASSIYGLADTSFQETQYF. CDR3 nucleotides: TGTGCCAGCAGTATATACGGACTAGCGGACACGTCTTTCCAAGAGACCCAGTACTTC.

This chain joins TRBV24-1 and TRBJ2-1; D may be TRBD2 (5 bases). There are 15 residues in the CDR3. Between the trimmed V and J ends, which lost 0 bases and 7 bases, there was a span of 12 bases. Germline V lookup: CDR1 KGHDR, CDR2 SFDVKD. The CDR3 loop is CATSDLVGVGNEQFF. CDR3 coding DNA: TGTGCCACCAGTGATTTGGTGGGAGTAGGAAATGAGCAGTTCTTC.

Details on this clonotype: Compared with germline, one end of the junction differs, possibly owing to a read error. The V call is TRBV10-3, the J call TRBJ1-1; unclear D gene. The CDR3 contains 13 residues. The germline V gene has CDR1 ENHRY and CDR2 SYGVKD. The CDR3 spells CAISESPNTEAFF. DNA of the CDR3: TGTGCCATCAGTGAGTCCCCGAACACCGAAGCTTTCTTT.

The chain employs TRBV4-3 and TRBJ2-7; D may be TRBD1 (7 bases). In germline, CDR1 is LGHNA, CDR2 YSLEER. V was clipped by 0 bases and J by 5 bases, with 14 bases between them. This CDR3 is 15 amino acids long. The CDR3 protein is CASSQDWSGGNEQYF. Written as DNA, the CDR3 is TGCGCCAGCAGCCAAGATTGGTCAGGGGGGAACGAGCAGTACTTC.

This clonotype showed up just a few times. The chain joins TRBV7-9 to TRBJ2-7, with D possibly being TRBD1 (6 bases). Germline V gene data show CDR1 as SEHNR and CDR2 as FQNEAQ (reference sequence). The CDR3 covers 12 residues. V dropped 1 base and J dropped 6 bases, with 7 bases sitting between them. The CDR3 loop is CASSLGTAEQYF. The CDR3 nucleotides read TGTGCCAGCAGCTTAGGGACAGCCGAGCAGTACTTC.

The V call is TRBV9, the J call TRBJ2-1, with 7 nucleotides matching TRBD2. The CDR3 sequence is 15 residues long. Germline V gene sequence: CDR1 SGDLS, CDR2 YYNGEE. With 4 bases clipped from V and 4 bases from J, the junction kept 8 bases outside the gene matches. The CDR3 DNA sequence: TGTGCCAGCAGCCCTACTAGCGATCAGTACAATGAGCAGTTCTTC. Translating it yields CASSPTSDQYNEQFF. Full variable domain (remainder filled in from reference TRBV9 and TRBJ2-1): DSGVTQTPKHLITATGQRVTLRCSPRSGDLSVYWYQQSLDQGLQFLIQYYNGEERAKGNILERFSAQQFPDLHSELNLSSLELGDSALYFCASSPTSDQYNEQFFGPGTRLTVL.

J is TRBJ1-5 and V is TRBV4-1; no clear D gene. Trimming removed 4 bases at V and 3 bases at J, with 13 bases between. This CDR3 has 15 residues. Germline V gene lookup returns CDR1 MGHRA and CDR2 YSYEKL. CDR3 residues: CASSPEVGSNQPQHF. CDR3 nucleotides: TGCGCCAGCAGCCCTGAGGTGGGCTCCAATCAGCCCCAGCATTTT.

The chain links TRBV29-1 to TRBJ2-3; TRBD2 matches 7 bases. Germline CDR1 and CDR2: SQVTM and ANQGSEA. The CDR3 covers 14 residues. J gave up 3 bases and V 3 bases, and 6 bases lay outside the gene matches. The CDR3 DNA follows: TGCAGCGTTGATGGGGGGGGGGAGACAGATACGCAGTATTTT. It codes for CSVDGGGETDTQYF.

This clonotype has more than one count but fewer than ten. The chain couples TRBV20-1 to TRBJ2-5, with TRBD2 matching over 7 bases. Germline CDR1 DFQATT, CDR2 SNEGSKA (reference sequence). The trim removed 8 bases at V and 0 bases at J, leaving 6 bases unmatched. The length of the CDR3 is 13 residues. The CDR3 DNA follows: TGCAGTCGACTAGCCCCACACCAAGAGACCCAGTACTTC. This encodes CSRLAPHQETQYF.

This clonotype was counted a few times. V is TRBV4-3 and J is TRBJ2-1; D may be TRBD2 (7 bases). Germline lookup yields CDR1 LGHNA and CDR2 YSLEER. Between the trimmed V and J ends, which lost 3 bases and 4 bases, there was a span of 16 bases. The CDR3 totals 16 residues. The CDR3 sequence: CASSHREGGLYNEQFF. The CDR3 DNA reads as TGCGCCAGCAGCCACCGCGAGGGGGGGCTGTACAATGAGCAGTTCTTC.

The chain joins TRBV4-2 to TRBJ2-5; tentatively, D is TRBD2 (5 bases). Germline V gene data show CDR1 as LGHNA and CDR2 as YNFKEQ. The CDR3 is 14 amino acids. Trimming cost V 0 bases and J 4 bases, with 9 bases left between them. CDR3 protein: CASSQEIGGETQYF. The CDR3 bases are TGTGCCAGCAGCCAAGAAATAGGAGGAGAGACCCAGTACTTC.

This clonotype was observed a handful of times. The chain links TRBV7-9 to TRBJ1-1, with unresolved D. V was shortened by 5 bases and J by 6 bases, with 13 bases between the two germline ends. Looked up from germline, CDR1 is SEHNR and CDR2 is FQNEAQ (reference sequence). The CDR3 is 13 residues long. CDR3 residues: CASSAGLWPEAFF. CDR3 coding DNA: TGTGCCAGCAGCGCGGGCCTATGGCCTGAAGCTTTCTTT.

This sequence joins TRBV20-1 and TRBJ2-7; the match to TRBD1 covers 7 bases. J lost 3 bases, V lost 1 base, and 9 bases had no gene match. The CDR3 is made up of 15 amino acids. Germline loops: CDR1 DFQATT, CDR2 SNEGSKA (reference sequence). For the CDR3, the DNA is TGCAGTGCTAGAGCCTACGGGACAGCAGACTACGAGCAGTACTTC. It yields the protein CSARAYGTADYEQYF.

J is TRBJ2-5 and V is TRBV29-1, with D possibly being TRBD1 or TRBD2 (7 bases each). This CDR3 has 14 amino acids. V was trimmed by 6 bases and J by 5 bases, leaving 19 bases between them. Germline CDR1 and CDR2: SQVTM and ANQGSEA. CDR3 DNA sequence: TGCAGCGTCAGGGAGGGGGCCCCCGGGGAGACCCAGTACTTC. This gives the protein CSVREGAPGETQYF.

This clonotype turned up a few times. The chain has TRBV5-1 and TRBJ2-7; D is perhaps TRBD1 (5 bases). Per the germline V gene, CDR1 is SGHRS and CDR2 is YFSETQ. The CDR3 totals 15 residues. V gave up 4 bases and J gave up 3 bases, with 17 bases separating them. CDR3 DNA sequence: TGCGCCAGCAGCCCAATCGACAGAAACTTCTACGAGCAGTACTTC. This translates into CASSPIDRNFYEQYF.

This chain links TRBV29-1 with TRBJ2-3; D may be TRBD1 (7 bases). CDR3 length: 13 residues. The germline V and J ends were trimmed by 7 bases and 4 bases, with 15 bases remaining between them. The V gene's germline CDR1 is SQVTM and CDR2 ANQGSEA. The CDR3 DNA follows: TGCAGCGGGCACGACAGGGAGGCAGATACGCAGTATTTT. Translated, it gives CSGHDREADTQYF.

In its sample, this clonotype was seen a few times. The chain joins TRBV30 to TRBJ2-3, with TRBD2 as a possible D gene (5 bases). The CDR3 extends over 14 amino acids. Germline V CDR1 and CDR2: GTSNPN, SVGIG (reference sequence). V was clipped by 3 bases and J by 4 bases, with 14 bases between them. CDR3 loop: CAWSGGFGADTQYF. Written as DNA, the CDR3 is TGTGCCTGGAGCGGAGGATTCGGCGCAGATACGCAGTATTTT.

In this sample, this clonotype turned up once. One end of the junction is discordant with germline, which a read error may explain. The V gene is TRBV12-3 or TRBV12-4, the J gene TRBJ1-4; TRBD1 is a possible D gene (5 bases). This CDR3 comprises 13 residues. CDR3 in DNA: TGTGCCAGCACCCTCGGGGGGAATGAAAAACTGTTCTTT. It is translated as CASTLGGNEKLFF.

This clonotype was observed a handful of times. V usage is TRBV12-3 or TRBV12-4 and J usage is TRBJ1-6, with 8 bases aligning to TRBD1. With 4 bases clipped from V and 9 bases from J, the junction kept 2 bases outside the gene matches. The CDR3 runs to 13 residues. CDR3: CASSSGGFSPLHF. The CDR3 DNA follows: TGTGCCAGCAGTTCAGGGGGCTTTTCACCCCTCCACTTT.

The CDR3 DNA follows: TGTGCCAGCAGCCCCAGTGGGGGCAATGAGCAGTTCTTC. Translating it yields CASSPSGGNEQFF. The chain couples TRBV7-9 to TRBJ2-1; D is tentatively TRBD1 or TRBD2 (5 bases each). The CDR3 runs 13 residues. From germline, CDR1 is SEHNR and CDR2 FQNEAQ (reference sequence). V gave up 5 bases and J gave up 6 bases, with 11 bases separating them.

V gene TRBV5-5 combines with J gene TRBJ2-3; TRBD1 is a possible D gene (6 bases). The V end lost 5 bases, the J end lost 0 bases, and 13 bases lay between the germline ends. The V gene's germline CDR1 is SGHKS and CDR2 YYEKEE (reference sequence). The CDR3 loop spans 15 amino acids. CDR3 bases: TGTGCCAGCAGACCCTGGGGGCGCAGCACAGATACGCAGTATTTT. Amino acid sequence: CASRPWGRSTDTQYF.

This chain connects TRBV4-3 to TRBJ2-1, with D possibly called TRBD1 or TRBD2 (5 bases each). Trimming took 0 bases from V and 1 from J, leaving 13 bases between them. Germline lookup yields CDR1 LGHNA and CDR2 YSLEER. The CDR3 extends over 17 amino acids. CDR3 sequence: CASSQDRAGGSYNEQFF. DNA of the CDR3: TGCGCCAGCAGCCAAGATAGGGCTGGGGGATCCTACAATGAGCAGTTCTTC.

The genes are TRBV20-1 and TRBJ2-1, with D possibly matching TRBD1 (5 bases). V was trimmed by 6 bases and J by 4 bases, leaving 10 bases between them. Germline loops: CDR1 DFQATT, CDR2 SNEGSKA (reference sequence). This CDR3 is 12 amino acids long. The CDR3, as DNA: TGCAGTGCCAGGACACGTTACAATGAGCAGTTCTTC. It encodes CSARTRYNEQFF.